This T cell receptor (beta chain) stems from a study of early stage breast cancer tumors. Study overall: About 8 ER+/PR+/HER2- tumors were invasive ductal; four were invasive lobular. Findings and caveats of the study: Unsorted bulk genomic DNA sequencing lacked pairing and functional marker data.

Of note for this clone: Its antigen remains unidentified.

CDR1 SNHLY and CDR2 FYNNEI come from the germline V gene. With 5 bases clipped from V and 8 bases from J, the junction kept 8 bases outside the gene matches. CDR3 length: 14 amino acids. Some clones are missing from TCRdb's copy, which holds only in-frame ones; the method was immunoSEQ multiplex PCR. The data hold tens of thousands of clones, with around 80% observed a single time. The sample consisted of blood. This clonotype was sampled from a person in their 40s with breast cancer. This chain links TRBV2 with TRBJ1-4, with TRBD1 matching over 7 bases. The CDR3 loop is CASSRGQTYEKLFF. In DNA, the CDR3 is TGTGCCAGCAGTAGGGGACAGACTTACGAAAAACTGTTTTTT.